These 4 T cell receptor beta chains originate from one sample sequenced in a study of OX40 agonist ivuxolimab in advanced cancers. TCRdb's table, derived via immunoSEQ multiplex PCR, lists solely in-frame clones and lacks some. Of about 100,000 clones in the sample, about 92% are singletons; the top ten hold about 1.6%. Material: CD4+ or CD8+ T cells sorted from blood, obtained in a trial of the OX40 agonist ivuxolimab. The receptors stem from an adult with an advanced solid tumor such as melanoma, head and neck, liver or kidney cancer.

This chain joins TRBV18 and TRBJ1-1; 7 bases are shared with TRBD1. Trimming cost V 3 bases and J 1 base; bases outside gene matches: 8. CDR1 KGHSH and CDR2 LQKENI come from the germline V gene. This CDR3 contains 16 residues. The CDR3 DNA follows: TGTGCCAGCTCACCGTTAAATCAGGGGGGGAACACTGAAGCTTTCTTT. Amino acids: CASSPLNQGGNTEAFF.

The CDR3 DNA reads TGTGCCACCAGCGTGACGCGGGATACGCAGTATTTT. This encodes CATSVTRDTQYF. V gene TRBV15 combines with J gene TRBJ2-3; D remains ambiguous. Germline V gene sequence: CDR1 LNHNV, CDR2 YYDKDF (reference sequence). Trimming removed 5 bases from V and 6 bases from J, with 9 bases in between. The CDR3 has 12 amino acids.

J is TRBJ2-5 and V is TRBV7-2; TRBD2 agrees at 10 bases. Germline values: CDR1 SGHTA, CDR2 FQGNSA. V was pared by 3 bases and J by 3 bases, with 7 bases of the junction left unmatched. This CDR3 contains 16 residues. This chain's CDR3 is CASSFLAGANKETQYF. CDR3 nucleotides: TGTGCCAGCAGCTTCCTAGCGGGAGCCAACAAAGAGACCCAGTACTTC. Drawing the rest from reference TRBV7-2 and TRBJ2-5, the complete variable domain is GAGVSQSPSNKVTEKGKDVELRCDPISGHTALYWYRQSLGQGLEFLIYFQGNSAPDKSGLPSDRFSAERTGGSVSTLTIQRTQQEDSAVYLCASSFLAGANKETQYFGPGTRLLVL.

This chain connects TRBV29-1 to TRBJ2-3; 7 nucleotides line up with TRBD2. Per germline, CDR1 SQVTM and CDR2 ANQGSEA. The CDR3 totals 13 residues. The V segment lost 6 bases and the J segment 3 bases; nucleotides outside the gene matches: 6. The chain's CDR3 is CSVRASGTDTQYF. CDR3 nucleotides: TGCAGCGTGAGGGCTAGCGGTACAGATACGCAGTATTTT.